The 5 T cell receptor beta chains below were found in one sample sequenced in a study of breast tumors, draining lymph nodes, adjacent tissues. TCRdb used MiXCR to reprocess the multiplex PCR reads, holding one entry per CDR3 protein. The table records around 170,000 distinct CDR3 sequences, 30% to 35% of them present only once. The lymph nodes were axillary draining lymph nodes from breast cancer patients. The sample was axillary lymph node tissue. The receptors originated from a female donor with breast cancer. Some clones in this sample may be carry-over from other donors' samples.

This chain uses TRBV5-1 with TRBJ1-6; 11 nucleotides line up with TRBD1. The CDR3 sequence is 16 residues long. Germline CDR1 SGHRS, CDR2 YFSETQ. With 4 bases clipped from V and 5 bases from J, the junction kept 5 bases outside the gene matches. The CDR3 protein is CASSPWTGGDNSPLHF. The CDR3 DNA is TGCGCCAGCAGCCCGTGGACAGGGGGCGATAATTCACCCCTCCACTTT. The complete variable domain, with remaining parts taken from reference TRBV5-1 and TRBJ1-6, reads KAGVTQTPRYLIKTRGQQVTLSCSPISGHRSVSWYQQTPGQGLQFLFEYFSETQRNKGNFPGRFSGRQFSNSRSEMNVSTLELGDSALYLCASSPWTGGDNSPLHFGNGTRLTVT.

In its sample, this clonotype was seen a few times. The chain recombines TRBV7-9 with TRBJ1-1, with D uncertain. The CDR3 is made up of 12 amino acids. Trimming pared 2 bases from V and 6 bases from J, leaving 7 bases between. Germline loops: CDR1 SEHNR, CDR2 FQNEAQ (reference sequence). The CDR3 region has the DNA TGTGCCAGCAGCTTAACGGAAGCTGAAGCTTTCTTT. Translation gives CASSLTEAEAFF.

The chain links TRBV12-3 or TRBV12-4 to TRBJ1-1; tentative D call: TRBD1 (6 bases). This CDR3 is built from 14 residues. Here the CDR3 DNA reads TGTGCTAGTGGTTTGGTAACAGGGACCACTGAAGCTTTCTTT. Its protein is CASGLVTGTTEAFF.

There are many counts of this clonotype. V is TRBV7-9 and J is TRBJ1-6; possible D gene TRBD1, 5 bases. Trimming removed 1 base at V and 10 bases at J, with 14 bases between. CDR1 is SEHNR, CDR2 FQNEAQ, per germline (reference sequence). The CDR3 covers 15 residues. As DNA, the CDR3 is TGTGCCAGCAGCTTAGGGGCCGGGGCAGGGTCACCCCTCCACTTT. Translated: CASSLGAGAGSPLHF.

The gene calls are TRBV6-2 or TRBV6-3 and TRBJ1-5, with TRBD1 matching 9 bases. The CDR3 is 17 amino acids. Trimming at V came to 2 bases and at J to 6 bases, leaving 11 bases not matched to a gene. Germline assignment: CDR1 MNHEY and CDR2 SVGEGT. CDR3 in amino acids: CASSYEAGTGSIQPQHF. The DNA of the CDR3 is TGTGCCAGCAGTTACGAGGCTGGGACAGGGAGTATTCAGCCCCAGCATTTT.